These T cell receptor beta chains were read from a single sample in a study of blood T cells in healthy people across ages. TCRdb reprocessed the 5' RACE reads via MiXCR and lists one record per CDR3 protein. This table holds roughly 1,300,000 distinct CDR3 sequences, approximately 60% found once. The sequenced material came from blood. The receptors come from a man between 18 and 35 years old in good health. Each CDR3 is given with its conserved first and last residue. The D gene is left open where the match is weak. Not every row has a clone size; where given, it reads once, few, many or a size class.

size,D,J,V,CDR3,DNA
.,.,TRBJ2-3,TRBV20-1,CSARDRAGRESNTDTQYF,TGCAGTGCTAGAGATCGGGCGGGGAGAGAATCAAACACAGATACGCAGTATTTT
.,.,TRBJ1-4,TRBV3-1,CASSEGGIDEKLFF,TGTGCCAGCTCCGAAGGAGGGATTGATGAAAAACTGTTTTTT
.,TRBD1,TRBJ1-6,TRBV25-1,CASSVQGAIDSPLHF,TGTGCCAGCAGTGTGCAGGGGGCTATTGATTCACCCCTCCACTTT
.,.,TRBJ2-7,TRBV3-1,CASSQVGMGEQYF,TGTGCCAGCAGCCAAGTGGGGATGGGCGAGCAGTACTTC
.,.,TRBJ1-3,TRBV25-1,CASSLRDTIYF,TGTGCCAGCAGTCTGAGGGACACCATATATTTT
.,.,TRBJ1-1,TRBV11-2,CASSRRGGSFTEAFF,TGTGCCAGCAGCCGCAGAGGTGGCAGTTTCACTGAAGCTTTCTTT
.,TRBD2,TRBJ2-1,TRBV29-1,CTALGGESFNEQFF,TGCACCGCCCTGGGGGGGGAATCTTTCAATGAGCAGTTCTTC
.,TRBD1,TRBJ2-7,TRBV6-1,CASIGQGNYEQYF,TGTGCCAGCATCGGACAGGGCAACTACGAGCAGTACTTC
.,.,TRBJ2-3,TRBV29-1,CSVASDTQYF,TGCAGCGTTGCTTCAGATACGCAGTATTTT
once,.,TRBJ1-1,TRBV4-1,CASSLYVGGEVSAFF,TGCGCCAGCAGCCTGTACGTGGGGGGGGAAGTATCAGCTTTCTTT
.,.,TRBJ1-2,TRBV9,CASSSVAPHGYTF,TGTGCCAGCAGCTCCGTAGCACCTCATGGCTACACCTTC
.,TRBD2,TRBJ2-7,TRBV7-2,CASSLVSSGLYEQYF,TGTGCCAGCAGCTTAGTTTCTAGCGGCCTCTACGAGCAGTACTTC
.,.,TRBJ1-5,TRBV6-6,CASSYSSGNQPQHF,TGTGCCAGCAGTTACTCGAGCGGGAATCAGCCCCAGCATTTT
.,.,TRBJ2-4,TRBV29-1,CSVDSSRGIQYF,TGCAGCGTTGATTCTAGTCGGGGCATTCAGTACTTC
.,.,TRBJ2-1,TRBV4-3,CASSPQVPYNEQFF,TGCGCCAGCAGCCCACAGGTCCCGTACAATGAGCAGTTCTTC
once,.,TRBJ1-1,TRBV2,CASSEALPANTEAFF,TGTGCCAGCAGTGAAGCGCTTCCCGCGAACACTGAAGCTTTCTTT
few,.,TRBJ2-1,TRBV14,CASSPQPQGIEQFF,TGTGCCAGCAGCCCTCAACCTCAGGGGATTGAGCAGTTCTTC
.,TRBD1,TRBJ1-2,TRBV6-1,CAGLPGQGRGYTF,TGTGCCGGACTCCCGGGACAGGGTCGCGGCTACACCTTC
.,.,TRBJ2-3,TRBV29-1,CSADPDGESTDTQYF,TGCAGCGCCGATCCGGACGGAGAATCCACAGATACGCAGTATTTT
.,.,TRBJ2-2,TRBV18,CASSPDGAGGRGELFF,TGTGCCAGCTCACCTGACGGAGCCGGGGGCCGCGGGGAGCTGTTTTTT
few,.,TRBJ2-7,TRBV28,CASSYIHVGGPTSYEQYF,TGTGCCAGCAGCTACATCCACGTGGGGGGGCCCACCTCCTACGAGCAGTACTTC
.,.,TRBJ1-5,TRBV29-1,CSGRAPRGQPQHF,TGCAGCGGGCGGGCCCCCCGAGGTCAGCCCCAGCATTTT
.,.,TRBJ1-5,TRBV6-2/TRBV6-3,CASREPGSQPQHF,TGTGCCAGCAGGGAACCAGGGAGTCAGCCCCAGCATTTT
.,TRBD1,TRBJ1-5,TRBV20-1,CSARYNRGGNQPQHF,TGCAGTGCTAGATACAACAGGGGAGGGAATCAGCCCCAGCATTTT
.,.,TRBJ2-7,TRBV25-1,CASSEVWGETYEQYF,TGTGCCAGCAGTGAGGTCTGGGGGGAAACCTACGAGCAGTACTTC
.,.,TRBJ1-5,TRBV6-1,CASSEALGMQPQHF,TGTGCCAGCAGTGAAGCGCTAGGTATGCAGCCCCAGCATTTT
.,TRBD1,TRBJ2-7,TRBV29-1,CSVLDRDEQYF,TGCAGCGTCCTTGACAGGGACGAGCAGTACTTC
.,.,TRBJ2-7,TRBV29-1,CSGADGTYEQYF,TGCAGCGGGGCGGACGGCACCTACGAGCAGTACTTC
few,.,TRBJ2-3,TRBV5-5,CASSSRVADTQYF,TGTGCCAGCAGCTCTAGGGTGGCAGATACGCAGTATTTT
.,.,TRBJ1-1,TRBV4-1,CASSQLTGANTEAFF,TGCGCCAGCAGCCAACTAACAGGCGCGAACACTGAAGCTTTCTTT
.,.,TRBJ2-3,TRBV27,CASSPIGGLPMDTQYF,TGTGCCAGCAGTCCGATCGGGGGACTCCCGATGGATACGCAGTATTTT
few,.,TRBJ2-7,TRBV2,CASEASAYEQYF,TGTGCCAGCGAGGCTAGCGCCTACGAGCAGTACTTC
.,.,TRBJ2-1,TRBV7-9,CASSLGPKAQETQFF,TGTGCCAGCAGCTTAGGACCAAAGGCGCAAGAGACCCAGTTCTTC
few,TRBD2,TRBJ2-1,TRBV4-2,CASSQEGTSDREQFF,TGTGCCAGCAGCCAAGAAGGGACTAGCGATCGTGAGCAGTTCTTC
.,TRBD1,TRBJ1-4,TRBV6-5,CASSYGEGAEKLFF,TGTGCCAGCAGTTACGGGGAGGGGGCTGAAAAACTGTTTTTT